Below, one T cell receptor (beta chain) is given with its context. A read error may account for a junction end that differs from germline. The data belong to a study of shared clonotypes between healthy human individuals. At a deep level, the assay was run. Splitting of each subset's genomic DNA was done evenly across several immunoSEQ plates. Only in-frame clones appear in the TCRdb table, and some are missing; sequencing was by immunoSEQ multiplex PCR. The repertoire holds fewer than 500,000 clones, with about 79% as singletons. Germline V gene sequence: CDR1 SEHNR, CDR2 FQNEAQ (reference sequence). The CDR3 is made up of 13 amino acids.

Source material: PBMCs. The receptor comes from a woman in her 40s in good health. Some clones in this sample may be carry-over from other donors' samples. The V call is TRBV7-9, the J call TRBJ1-1; no reliable D call. The CDR3 nucleotides read TGCGCCAGCAGCCCACGCGTGAACACTGAAGCTTTCTTT. The encoded protein is CASSPRVNTEAFF.